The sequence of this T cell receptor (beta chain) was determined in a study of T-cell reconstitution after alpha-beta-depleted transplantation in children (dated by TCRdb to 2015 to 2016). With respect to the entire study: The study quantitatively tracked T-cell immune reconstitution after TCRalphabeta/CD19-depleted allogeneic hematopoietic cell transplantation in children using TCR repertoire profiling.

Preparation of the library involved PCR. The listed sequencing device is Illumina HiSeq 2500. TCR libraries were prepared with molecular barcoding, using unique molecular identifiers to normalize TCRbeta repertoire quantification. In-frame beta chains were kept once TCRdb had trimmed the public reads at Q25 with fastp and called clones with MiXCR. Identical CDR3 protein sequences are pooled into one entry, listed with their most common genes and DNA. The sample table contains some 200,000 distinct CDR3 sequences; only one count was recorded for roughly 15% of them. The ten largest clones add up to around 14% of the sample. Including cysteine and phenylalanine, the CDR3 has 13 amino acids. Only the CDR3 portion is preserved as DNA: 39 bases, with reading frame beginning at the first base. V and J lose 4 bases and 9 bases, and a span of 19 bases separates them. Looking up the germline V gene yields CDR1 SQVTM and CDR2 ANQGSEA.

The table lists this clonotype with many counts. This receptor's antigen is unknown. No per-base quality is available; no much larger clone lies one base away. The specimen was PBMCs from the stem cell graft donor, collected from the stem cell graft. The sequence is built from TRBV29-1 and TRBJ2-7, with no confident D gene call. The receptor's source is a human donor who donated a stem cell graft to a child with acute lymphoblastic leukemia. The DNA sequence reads TGCAGCGTTGCAGGTGACCCCAAGCGCGCGCAGTACTTC. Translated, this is CSVAGDPKRAQYF.